A single sample gave rise to the 21 T cell receptor beta chains below, sequenced in a study of blood T cell repertoires in COVID-19. Using immunoSEQ multiplex PCR, the repertoire was profiled, and TCRdb retains in-frame clones only, with some absent. The sample carries 200,000 to 250,000 clones, around 80% recorded once. The sample consisted of peripheral blood. The receptors derive from a human donor in a cohort sampled during active COVID-19.

The V call is TRBV18, the J call TRBJ2-2; a weak D match, TRBD2 (6 bases). Germline V gene data show CDR1 as KGHSH and CDR2 as LQKENI. This CDR3 region has 15 residues. V was trimmed by 0 bases and J by 7 bases, leaving 12 bases between them. CDR3 in amino acids: CASSPPIGGSGELFF. The CDR3 region has the DNA TGTGCCAGCTCACCACCGATCGGGGGTAGCGGGGAGCTGTTTTTT.

The chain recombines TRBV24-1 with TRBJ2-5; perhaps TRBD1 as D (6 bases). The germline CDR1 and CDR2 sequences are KGHDR and SFDVKD. Trimming removed 7 bases from V and 2 bases from J, with 16 bases in between. The CDR3 extends over 15 amino acids. Written as DNA, the CDR3 is TGTGCCACCAGCTCCGACAGGACCATACAAGAGACCCAGTACTTC. Protein product: CATSSDRTIQETQYF.

V and J are TRBV5-1 and TRBJ2-1; TRBD1 is a possible D gene (6 bases). V lost 9 bases to trimming and J lost 0 bases, with 16 bases between them. CDR3 length: 15 residues. Germline CDR1 is SGHRS and CDR2 is YFSETQ. The CDR3 nucleotides are TGCGCCACCCGGGAAGGGGGTGGCTCCTACAATGAGCAGTTCTTC. Residues: CATREGGGSYNEQFF.

The chain employs TRBV11-2 and TRBJ2-1, with 10 bases aligning to TRBD2. The CDR3 is made up of 16 amino acids. In germline, CDR1 is SGHAT, CDR2 FQNNGV. The junction had 10 bases not matched to a gene; V was cut back by 4 bases and J by 7 bases. DNA for the CDR3: TGTGCCAGCAGCTCCCTAGTCGGACTAGCGGTAAATGAGCAGTTCTTC. Protein sequence: CASSSLVGLAVNEQFF.

The V call is TRBV7-2, the J call TRBJ2-3, with 12 bases matching TRBD2. CDR3 length equals 19 residues. The germline gives CDR1 SGHTA, CDR2 FQGNSA. The ends lost 6 bases at V and 4 bases at J; junction bases unmatched: 17. The CDR3 protein is CASSLTGLGLAGRADTQYF. The CDR3 bases are TGTGCCAGCAGTTTGACAGGGTTAGGACTAGCGGGAAGAGCAGATACGCAGTATTTT.

The CDR3 sequence: CAWSTGRADTQYF. The CDR3 DNA follows: TGTGCCTGGAGCACAGGGCGCGCAGATACGCAGTATTTT. This chain joins TRBV30 and TRBJ2-3, with TRBD1 as a possible D gene (6 bases). CDR3 size: 13 residues. Trimming took 3 bases from V and 4 from J, leaving 11 bases between them. Germline loops: CDR1 GTSNPN, CDR2 SVGIG (reference sequence).

The CDR3 sequence: CASSRDRVNSPLHF. For the CDR3, the DNA is TGCGCCAGCAGCCGGGACAGGGTTAATTCACCCCTCCACTTT. This chain links TRBV4-3 with TRBJ1-6; 9 nucleotides line up with TRBD1. The CDR3 is 14 residues long. V trimming: 4 bases; J trimming: 6 bases; junction bases outside the gene matches: 1. The germline gives CDR1 LGHNA, CDR2 YSLEER.

V usage is TRBV28 and J usage is TRBJ1-3; 7 nucleotides align to TRBD1. The CDR3 consists of 15 residues. J gave up 2 bases and V 5 bases, and 6 bases lay outside the gene matches. The V gene's germline CDR1 is MDHEN and CDR2 SYDVKM. The CDR3 sequence: CASSPPTGTGNTIYF. The CDR3, as DNA: TGTGCCAGCAGTCCACCGACAGGGACTGGAAACACCATATATTTT.

The chain combines TRBV5-8 with TRBJ2-7; D assignment may be TRBD1 or TRBD2 (5 bases each). The CDR3 runs to 14 residues. From germline, CDR1 is SGHTS and CDR2 YDEGEE. The V gene lost 4 bases and the J gene lost 2 bases, with 13 bases spanning the gap. The CDR3 DNA reads as TGTGCCAGCAGCATGGGACGGGTAACCTACGAGCAGTACTTC. Amino acids: CASSMGRVTYEQYF.

In nucleotides, the CDR3 is TGTGCCAGCTCACCCGGACAGGGGTACACTGAAGCTTTCTTT. Protein sequence: CASSPGQGYTEAFF. The V and J genes are TRBV18 and TRBJ1-1; TRBD1 agrees at 9 bases. The trim removed 3 bases at V and 3 bases at J, leaving 2 bases unmatched. The CDR3 runs to 14 residues. CDR1 is KGHSH, CDR2 LQKENI, per germline.

The chain is built from TRBV3-1 (or the pseudogene TRBV3-2) and TRBJ2-5, with D maybe TRBD1 (6 bases). In germline, CDR1 is LGHDT, CDR2 YNNKEL (reference sequence). This CDR3 is 16 amino acids long. V was shortened by 4 bases and J by 2 bases, with 17 bases between the two germline ends. This chain's CDR3 is CASSLPGTSTQETQYF. The CDR3 nucleotides read TGTGCCAGCAGCCTCCCCGGGACATCCACTCAAGAGACCCAGTACTTC.

The chain couples TRBV27 to TRBJ2-3; 7 positions match TRBD2. The J segment lost 2 bases and the V segment lost 2 bases, leaving 7 bases of the junction unmatched. This CDR3 is 16 amino acids long. Germline V gene data show CDR1 as MNHEY and CDR2 as SMNVEV (reference sequence). The CDR3, as DNA: TGTGCCAGCAGTTTAATACGACTAGCAACCACAGATACGCAGTATTTT. Encoded protein: CASSLIRLATTDTQYF.

This rearrangement joins TRBV28 to TRBJ2-7, with a weak D call TRBD1 (5 bases). CDR1 MDHEN and CDR2 SYDVKM come from the germline V gene. Deletions cut 6 bases from V and 6 bases from J, with 24 bases between. CDR3 length: 16 residues. Written as DNA, the CDR3 is TGTGCCAGCAGCACGAACGGACACACGCCGTTAGGCGAGCAGTACTTC. Translation: CASSTNGHTPLGEQYF.

The chain employs TRBV5-1 and TRBJ2-1; 7 nucleotides match TRBD2. The CDR3 length is 13 residues. In germline, CDR1 is SGHRS, CDR2 YFSETQ. The V and J ends lost 4 bases and 7 bases, in that order; junction bases with no gene match: 5. This chain's CDR3 is CASSPGGVNEQFF. CDR3 bases: TGCGCCAGCAGCCCTGGGGGGGTGAATGAGCAGTTCTTC.

The chain uses TRBV15 and TRBJ2-1; 14 bases map to TRBD2. This CDR3 contains 17 residues. CDR1 is LNHNV, CDR2 YYDKDF, per germline (reference sequence). Germline trimming cut 5 bases from V and 11 bases from J; bases unmatched to any gene: 14. The CDR3 coding sequence is TGTGCCACCAGCGGCACACTGGGGACTAGCGGGAGAACCAAGCAGTTCTTC. This encodes CATSGTLGTSGRTKQFF.

The chain uses TRBV5-1 and TRBJ1-1, with D tentatively TRBD1 (5 bases). The germline V and J ends were trimmed by 4 bases and 5 bases, with 12 bases remaining between them. CDR3 length: 13 amino acids. The germline CDR1 and CDR2 sequences are SGHRS and YFSETQ. DNA of the CDR3: TGCGCCAGCAGCGGGCAGGGTGGTACTGAAGCTTTCTTT. The encoded protein is CASSGQGGTEAFF.

This rearrangement joins TRBV19 to TRBJ1-6; 9 positions agree with TRBD1. Unmatched junction bases numbered 5, after V lost 3 bases and J lost 8 bases. The CDR3 is made up of 15 amino acids. Germline assignment: CDR1 LNHDA and CDR2 SQIVND (reference sequence). The CDR3 loop reads CASSIDRDRDSPLHF. The CDR3 DNA reads TGTGCCAGTAGTATCGACCGGGACAGGGATTCACCCCTCCACTTT. Complete variable domain (other parts from reference TRBV19 and TRBJ1-6): DGGITQSPKYLFRKEGQNVTLSCEQNLNHDAMYWYRQDPGQGLRLIYYSQIVNDFQKGDIAEGYSVSREKKESFPLTVTSAQKNPTAFYLCASSIDRDRDSPLHFGNGTRLTVT.

The rearrangement joins TRBV12-3 or TRBV12-4 to TRBJ1-2; D call uncertain. The CDR3 extends over 12 amino acids. Trimming removed 8 bases from V and 7 bases from J, with 14 bases in between. For the CDR3, the DNA is TGTGCCAGCTTTTTATCGGTTAGTGGCTACACCTTC. It codes for CASFLSVSGYTF.

The rearrangement joins TRBV5-1 to TRBJ1-1, with TRBD1 as a possible D gene (5 bases). CDR3 length: 14 amino acids. V gave up 4 bases and J gave up 3 bases, with 13 bases separating them. Germline loops: CDR1 SGHRS, CDR2 YFSETQ. The CDR3 bases are TGCGCCAGCAGCCCTCAGACAGTATACACTGAAGCTTTCTTT. Translating it yields CASSPQTVYTEAFF.

The rearrangement uses TRBV3-1 (or the pseudogene TRBV3-2) and TRBJ2-5; no clear D gene. V gave up 4 bases and J gave up 4 bases, with 4 bases separating them. Per germline, CDR1 LGHDT and CDR2 YNNKEL (reference sequence). The CDR3 loop spans 11 amino acids. CDR3 DNA sequence: TGTGCCAGCAGCCGAGGAGAGACCCAGTACTTC. Its protein is CASSRGETQYF.

The chain has TRBV19 and TRBJ2-5; D call uncertain. CDR3 length equals 13 residues. V shed 5 bases and J shed 0 bases, with 7 bases lying between them. CDR1 and CDR2 from the germline V gene are LNHDA and SQIVND (reference sequence). CDR3: CASSSGYQETQYF. CDR3 nucleotide sequence: TGTGCCAGTAGTTCCGGGTACCAAGAGACCCAGTACTTC.